Included here is one T cell receptor beta chain sequence, with context. The antigen it recognizes is unknown. No base quality values were provided; no much bigger clone lies one nucleotide off. The library was generated by the immunoSEQ multiplex PCR assay. The immuneACCESS repertoire file appears here via TCRdb, limited to in-frame rearrangements. These files lack a portion of the clones; in checked studies, under half of the deficit traces to unresolved V genes, and the cause of the others is not known. The sample has roughly 100,000 clones on record, 80% to 95% of them singletons. The ten largest clones take up approximately 3% of the sample. This specimen belongs to a study of control samples from healthy donors and cancer patients (dated by TCRdb to the early 2020s). The CDR3 numbers 14 residues from cysteine through phenylalanine. CDR3 DNA only is kept here, 42 bases in frame from base 1. Deletion took 4 bases off V and 0 bases off J, with a span of 10 bases between the germline ends. From a lookup of the germline V gene, CDR1 and CDR2 are SGDLS and YYNGEE.

Sequenced: blood. The sequence came from a human donor in good health. The donor label of this sample is uncertain. This sequence uses TRBV9 and TRBJ1-1, with the D gene not confidently named. The nucleotide sequence reads TGTGCCAGCAGCCCTACAGCTATGAACACTGAAGCTTTCTTT. The resulting protein is CASSPTAMNTEAFF.